The 31 T cell receptor beta chains below were found in one sample sequenced in a study of human T cells and chemical hapten exposure (TCRdb year 2021). Library preparation used RACE. These reads were obtained on a NextSeq 500. The raw public data were reprocessed by TCRdb itself: fastp quality trimming at Q25, MiXCR clonotype calling, in-frame beta chains only. CDR3 protein sequences are deduplicated, and each keeps its most common genes and DNA. The sample data list about 180,000 distinct CDR3 sequences, and 25% to 30% of these were observed just once. Roughly 3% of the sample is taken by the ten largest. In light of the paper, this sample's time point label describes: pre-sensitization, week 0. This specimen's treatment or condition label, interpreted: therapeutic diphenylcyclopropenone sensitization with weekly scalp DPC. This specimen was whole blood, taken in connection with sensitization to the hapten diphenylcyclopropenone (DPC). All receptors come from a woman younger than 45 with alopecia areata. Some clones in this sample may be carry-over from other donors' samples.

The chain carries TRBV20-1 and TRBJ2-5; 9 positions match TRBD2. Germline values: CDR1 DFQATT, CDR2 SNEGSKA (reference sequence). CDR3 size: 13 residues. The J segment lost 2 bases and the V segment lost 6 bases, leaving 4 bases of the junction unmatched. The chain's CDR3 is CSAERGAQETQYF. The CDR3 nucleotides are TGCAGTGCAGAGCGGGGGGCGCAAGAGACCCAGTACTTC.

The rearrangement links TRBV11-2 to TRBJ2-2, with D hard to call. The CDR3 has 16 amino acids. Trimming left V 4 bases short and J 1 base short, with 13 bases between. Germline-derived CDR1 and CDR2 are SGHAT and FQNNGV. The CDR3 DNA is TGTGCCAGCAGCTCACACCTGTCGGGGAACACCGGGGAGCTGTTTTTT. Translation gives CASSSHLSGNTGELFF.

The chain carries TRBV20-1 and TRBJ2-5; the match to TRBD2 covers 7 bases. This CDR3 spans 15 amino acids. V was pared by 0 bases and J by 1 base, with 5 bases of the junction left unmatched. CDR1 is DFQATT, CDR2 SNEGSKA, per germline (reference sequence). The CDR3 loop is CSARDASGAQETQYF. CDR3 bases: TGCAGTGCTAGAGATGCTAGCGGAGCCCAAGAGACCCAGTACTTC.

This clonotype was counted once. The chain has TRBV24-1 and TRBJ1-1; possibly TRBD1 for D (5 bases). V shed 8 bases and J shed 2 bases, with 8 bases lying between them. The CDR3 sequence is 12 residues long. Germline V lookup: CDR1 KGHDR, CDR2 SFDVKD. CDR3 bases: TGTGCCACCAAGGGGCCCAACACTGAAGCTTTCTTT. Protein sequence: CATKGPNTEAFF.

The J gene is TRBJ2-1, the V gene TRBV6-6, with a possible D match to TRBD2 (6 bases). Trimming shortened V by 4 bases and J by 3 bases, and 10 bases separated the two germline ends. The length of the CDR3 is 14 residues. Germline V gene lookup returns CDR1 MNHNY and CDR2 SVGAGI (reference sequence). The CDR3 DNA is TGTGCCAGCAGTTTACCCGGGAGCTACAATGAGCAGTTCTTC. It yields the protein CASSLPGSYNEQFF.

This clonotype was observed at least ten times. This chain joins TRBV28 and TRBJ1-1; no clear D. V lost 10 bases to trimming and J lost 4 bases, with 10 bases between them. The CDR3 is 11 amino acids. Germline loops: CDR1 MDHEN, CDR2 SYDVKM. The CDR3 bases are TGTGCCATCCAGTTTCGCACTGAAGCTTTCTTT. Translating gives CAIQFRTEAFF.

The chain carries TRBV28 and TRBJ2-1; 8 bases map to TRBD2. The CDR3 has 14 residues. V was clipped by 5 bases and J by 6 bases; unmatched bases: 6. CDR1 and CDR2 (germline): MDHEN, SYDVKM. DNA for the CDR3: TGTGCCAGCAGTCAAAGAAGCGGGAGCAATGAGCAGTTCTTC. It codes for CASSQRSGSNEQFF.

This clonotype was seen once. The V gene is TRBV20-1, the J gene TRBJ1-1; weak D call: TRBD1 (6 bases). Germline CDR1 DFQATT, CDR2 SNEGSKA (reference sequence). This CDR3 spans 13 amino acids. V shed 3 bases and J shed 2 bases, with 10 bases lying between them. CDR3 loop: CSARGAVNTEAFF. In DNA, the CDR3 is TGCAGTGCTAGGGGGGCGGTTAACACTGAAGCTTTCTTT.

This clonotype was counted between two and nine times. The J gene is TRBJ1-4, the V gene TRBV11-2; D gene uncertain. Germline CDR1 is SGHAT and CDR2 is FQNNGV. V lost 4 bases and J lost 8, with 17 bases in between. This CDR3 is 15 amino acids long. CDR3 amino acids: CASSSALGGREKLFF. For the CDR3, the DNA is TGTGCCAGCAGCTCGGCTCTGGGAGGACGGGAAAAACTGTTTTTT.

There are a few counts of this clonotype. The rearrangement uses TRBV7-2 and TRBJ2-7; 9 nucleotides agree with TRBD2. The CDR3 runs to 16 residues. With V trimmed by 5 bases and J by 7 bases, 15 bases remained unmatched. CDR1 is SGHTA, CDR2 FQGNSA, per germline. The CDR3 loop reads CASSPASGATTGEQYF. In DNA form, the CDR3 reads TGTGCCAGCAGCCCAGCTAGCGGGGCGACGACCGGAGAGCAGTACTTC.

The chain uses TRBV4-3 and TRBJ2-5; no definite D call. The V end was cut by 2 bases, the J end by 1 base, with 11 bases between. The V gene's germline CDR1 is LGHNA and CDR2 YSLEER. CDR3 size: 15 residues. CDR3 bases: TGCGCCAGCAGCCAAAATTCGGTCGTCCAAGAGACCCAGTACTTC. This gives the protein CASSQNSVVQETQYF.

The DNA of the CDR3 is TGTGCCAGCAGCCCCTCACAGGGCAGCTACACCGGGGAGCTGTTTTTT. Encoded protein: CASSPSQGSYTGELFF. The rearrangement uses TRBV7-2 and TRBJ2-2; TRBD1 might be the D (6 bases). CDR3 length: 16 residues. Trimming removed 5 bases from V and 3 bases from J, with 16 bases in between. Germline loops: CDR1 SGHTA, CDR2 FQGNSA.

This clonotype was counted at least ten times. The rearrangement links TRBV6-2 or TRBV6-3 to TRBJ1-5, with a weak D call TRBD1 (6 bases). The V end was cut by 7 bases, the J end by 3 bases, with 10 bases between. Germline CDR1 is MNHEY and CDR2 is SVGEGT. The CDR3 has 13 residues. The CDR3 DNA sequence: TGTGCCAGCAAAGACAGGTACAATCAGCCCCAGCATTTT. Protein sequence: CASKDRYNQPQHF.

The gene calls are TRBV4-1 and TRBJ1-1; a possible D gene is TRBD1 (5 bases). Germline V gene sequence: CDR1 MGHRA, CDR2 YSYEKL. The CDR3 length is 14 residues. V was clipped by 3 bases and J by 4 bases, with 12 bases between them. This CDR3 reads CASSQGRWVTEAFF. CDR3 coding DNA: TGCGCCAGCAGCCAGGGACGTTGGGTCACTGAAGCTTTCTTT.

This clonotype appeared a few times. This chain uses TRBV12-3 or TRBV12-4 with TRBJ2-5; D not certain. The CDR3 extends over 13 amino acids. Deletions cut 5 bases from V and 2 bases from J, with 9 bases between. The CDR3 nucleotides are TGTGCCAGCAGTCTGGCCTCGCAAGAGACCCAGTACTTC. Encoded protein: CASSLASQETQYF.

The chain is built from TRBV18 and TRBJ2-4; D possibly corresponds to TRBD1 (5 bases). The CDR3 has 15 residues. Germline V CDR1 and CDR2: KGHSH, LQKENI. Trimming stripped 0 bases from V and 9 bases from J, with 15 bases between. DNA for the CDR3: TGTGCCAGCTCACCACCTATGGCAGGGTACGGCATTCAGTACTTC. It encodes CASSPPMAGYGIQYF. The whole variable domain, filled in from reference TRBV18 and TRBJ2-4, reads NAGVMQNPRHLVRRRGQEARLRCSPMKGHSHVYWYRQLPEEGLKFMVYLQKENIIDESGMPKERFSAEFPKEGPSILRIQQVVRGDSAAYFCASSPPMAGYGIQYFGAGTRLSVL.

The CDR3: CASSQERWQGNEKLFF. CDR3 DNA sequence: TGCGCCAGCAGCCAAGAGCGGTGGCAGGGTAATGAAAAACTGTTTTTT. The chain combines TRBV4-3 with TRBJ1-4; weak D call: TRBD1 (5 bases). The CDR3 consists of 16 residues. Germline values: CDR1 LGHNA, CDR2 YSLEER. The V end lost 0 bases, the J end lost 4 bases, and 12 bases lay between the germline ends.

A few counts support this clonotype. The J gene is TRBJ1-1, the V gene TRBV28, with 7 bases that match TRBD1. There are 13 residues in the CDR3. With V trimmed by 6 bases and J by 11 bases, 12 bases remained unmatched. Germline values: CDR1 MDHEN, CDR2 SYDVKM. The CDR3 loop is CASRDGTVLSAFF. CDR3 sequence (DNA): TGTGCCAGCAGAGATGGGACAGTGCTGTCTGCTTTCTTT. Combining the CDR3 with reference TRBV28 and TRBJ1-1 gives the whole variable domain DVKVTQSSRYLVKRTGEKVFLECVQDMDHENMFWYRQDPGLGLRLIYFSYDVKMKEKGDIPEGYSVSREKKERFSLILESASTNQTSMYLCASRDGTVLSAFFGQGTRLTVV.

This sequence joins TRBV5-1 and TRBJ2-2; the D gene is possibly TRBD2 (6 bases). CDR3 length: 16 residues. V gave up 6 bases and J gave up 2 bases, with 17 bases separating them. CDR1 and CDR2 from the germline V gene are SGHRS and YFSETQ. The CDR3 region is CASTERASVNTGELFF. The CDR3 DNA follows: TGCGCCAGCACGGAGAGGGCTAGCGTTAACACCGGGGAGCTGTTTTTT.

The rearrangement joins TRBV6-1 to TRBJ1-6; D gene unclear. The CDR3 contains 12 residues. Trimming cost V 4 bases and J 17 bases, with 15 bases left between them. Germline values: CDR1 MNHNS, CDR2 SASEGT. The CDR3 DNA sequence: TGTGCCAGCAGTGCCCAAGTTGTTGGGATCCACTTT. Residues: CASSAQVVGIHF.

Only a few counts were recorded for this clonotype. V gene TRBV5-1 combines with J gene TRBJ1-4; a weak D match, TRBD1 (6 bases). CDR1 is SGHRS and CDR2 is YFSETQ in the germline V gene. V was trimmed by 4 bases and J by 3 bases, leaving 13 bases between them. This CDR3 spans 15 amino acids. CDR3 DNA sequence: TGCGCCAGCAGCATTACAGGGATGGCTAATGAAAAACTGTTTTTT. Translation gives CASSITGMANEKLFF.

The chain has TRBV10-3 and TRBJ2-3, with D maybe TRBD1 (6 bases). The V and J ends lost 7 bases and 0 bases respectively, with 17 bases between them. The CDR3 runs 16 residues. Germline CDR1 and CDR2: ENHRY and SYGVKD. CDR3 region: CAITGQRLSSTDTQYF. The CDR3 coding sequence is TGTGCCATCACCGGACAGAGATTATCTAGCACAGATACGCAGTATTTT.

This chain uses TRBV20-1 with TRBJ2-3; no definite D call. Germline V gives CDR1 DFQATT, CDR2 SNEGSKA (reference sequence). This CDR3 spans 13 amino acids. The V gene lost 3 bases and the J gene lost 0 bases, with 7 bases spanning the gap. Here the CDR3 DNA reads TGCAGTGCTAGCTTAGGGAGCACAGATACGCAGTATTTT. It specifies CSASLGSTDTQYF.

The chain couples TRBV7-9 to TRBJ2-3; perhaps TRBD2 as D (5 bases). From germline, CDR1 is SEHNR and CDR2 FQNEAQ (reference sequence). V was pared by 5 bases and J by 5 bases, with 8 bases between. This CDR3 has 12 residues. The CDR3 region has the DNA TGTGCCAGCAGCCCAAGCGGAGATACGCAGTATTTT. It encodes CASSPSGDTQYF.

This clonotype was seen a handful of times. The chain carries TRBV28 and TRBJ2-1, with TRBD2 identical over 7 bases. With 4 bases clipped from V and 8 bases from J, the junction kept 17 bases outside the gene matches. Germline assignment: CDR1 MDHEN and CDR2 SYDVKM. This CDR3 has 17 amino acids. The CDR3 protein is CASSSLTSPKGWDEQFF. CDR3 DNA: TGTGCCAGCAGTTCTTTGACTAGCCCGAAGGGGTGGGATGAGCAGTTCTTC.

The chain employs TRBV6-6 and TRBJ2-1; TRBD2 matches at 10 bases. CDR1 and CDR2 (germline): MNHNY, SVGAGI (reference sequence). The V gene end was trimmed by 4 bases and the J gene end by 9 bases; junction bases not matched to a gene: 9. The CDR3 sequence is 15 residues long. The CDR3 DNA sequence: TGTGCCAGCAGTTTACCGAGCGGGGGGGCCCCTGAGCAGTTCTTC. Amino acids: CASSLPSGGAPEQFF.

V gene TRBV7-2 combines with J gene TRBJ2-7; possibly TRBD2 for D (6 bases). V was cut by 1 base and J by 7 bases, with 14 bases left in between. The CDR3 has 14 residues. Germline loops: CDR1 SGHTA, CDR2 FQGNSA. CDR3 sequence reads: CASSLGRGIVEQYF. CDR3 in DNA: TGTGCCAGCAGCTTAGGGCGGGGCATCGTGGAGCAGTACTTC.

The rearrangement links TRBV10-3 to TRBJ2-2, with TRBD2 matching 9 bases. In germline, CDR1 is ENHRY, CDR2 SYGVKD. The CDR3 is 15 residues long. The ends lost 10 bases at V and 6 bases at J; junction bases unmatched: 12. CDR3 sequence reads: CATSRGLASSGELFF. CDR3 DNA sequence: TGTGCCACGAGCCGGGGACTAGCTTCATCCGGGGAGCTGTTTTTT.

The J gene is TRBJ2-7, the V gene TRBV28; D is uncertain. The germline V gene encodes CDR1 MDHEN and CDR2 SYDVKM. The CDR3 loop spans 13 amino acids. The V and J ends lost 6 bases and 3 bases respectively, with 12 bases between them. This CDR3 is CASSIVPLYEQYF. CDR3 nucleotide sequence: TGTGCCAGCAGCATTGTCCCCCTCTACGAGCAGTACTTC. Filled out from reference TRBV28 and TRBJ2-7, the complete variable domain reads DVKVTQSSRYLVKRTGEKVFLECVQDMDHENMFWYRQDPGLGLRLIYFSYDVKMKEKGDIPEGYSVSREKKERFSLILESASTNQTSMYLCASSIVPLYEQYFGPGTRLTVT.

This chain links TRBV7-2 with TRBJ2-1; D remains ambiguous. Germline V gene sequence: CDR1 SGHTA, CDR2 FQGNSA. This CDR3 region has 14 residues. V was shortened by 5 bases and J by 1 base, with 9 bases between the two germline ends. The chain's CDR3 is CASSNDGSYNEQFF. The CDR3 DNA reads as TGTGCCAGCAGCAATGATGGATCCTACAATGAGCAGTTCTTC.

This clonotype was seen only a few times. The V call is TRBV20-1, the J call TRBJ2-2, with 7 bases matching TRBD2. CDR3 length: 13 residues. Trimming at V came to 3 bases and at J to 4 bases, leaving 2 bases not matched to a gene. Germline V lookup: CDR1 DFQATT, CDR2 SNEGSKA (reference sequence). CDR3 DNA sequence: TGCAGTGCTAGCGGGAGGCGCACCGGGGAGCTGTTTTTT. Protein sequence: CSASGRRTGELFF.